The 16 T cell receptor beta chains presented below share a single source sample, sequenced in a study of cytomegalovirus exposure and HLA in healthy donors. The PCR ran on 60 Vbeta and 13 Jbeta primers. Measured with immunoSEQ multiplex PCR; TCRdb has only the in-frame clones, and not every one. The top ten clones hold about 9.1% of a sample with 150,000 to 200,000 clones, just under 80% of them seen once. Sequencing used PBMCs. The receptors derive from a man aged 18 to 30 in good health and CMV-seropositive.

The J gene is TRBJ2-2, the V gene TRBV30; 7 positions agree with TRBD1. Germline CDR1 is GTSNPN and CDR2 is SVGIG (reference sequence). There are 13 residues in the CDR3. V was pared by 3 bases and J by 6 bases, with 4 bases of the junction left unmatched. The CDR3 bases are TGTGCCTGGAGGGGCACAGGGGCCGGGGAGCTGTTTTTT. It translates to CAWRGTGAGELFF.

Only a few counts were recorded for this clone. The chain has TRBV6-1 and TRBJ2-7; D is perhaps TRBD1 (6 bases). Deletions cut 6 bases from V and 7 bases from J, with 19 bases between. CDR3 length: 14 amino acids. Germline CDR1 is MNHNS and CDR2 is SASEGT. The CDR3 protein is CASRTRQVALEQYF. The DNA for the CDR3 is TGTGCCAGCAGGACCCGACAGGTTGCATTGGAGCAGTACTTC.

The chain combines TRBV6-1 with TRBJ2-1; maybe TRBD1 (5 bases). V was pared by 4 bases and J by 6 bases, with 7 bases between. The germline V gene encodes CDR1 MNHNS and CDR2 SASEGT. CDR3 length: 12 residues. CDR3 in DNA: TGTGCCAGCAGTGGACAGTTCAATGAGCAGTTCTTC. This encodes CASSGQFNEQFF.

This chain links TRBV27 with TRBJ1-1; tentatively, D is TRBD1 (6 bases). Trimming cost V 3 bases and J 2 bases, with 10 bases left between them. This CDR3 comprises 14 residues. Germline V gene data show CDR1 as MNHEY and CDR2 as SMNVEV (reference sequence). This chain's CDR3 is CASSFGRGNTEAFF. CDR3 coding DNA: TGTGCCAGCAGTTTCGGCAGGGGTAACACTGAAGCTTTCTTT.

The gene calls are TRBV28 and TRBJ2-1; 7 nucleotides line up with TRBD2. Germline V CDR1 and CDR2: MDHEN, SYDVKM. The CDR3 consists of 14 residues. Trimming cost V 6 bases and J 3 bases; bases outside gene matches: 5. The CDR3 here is CASRGSGFYNEQFF. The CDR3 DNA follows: TGTGCCAGCAGAGGTAGCGGGTTCTACAATGAGCAGTTCTTC.

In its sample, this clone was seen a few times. In DNA, the CDR3 is TGTGCCAGCAGTCTACGGGGCCAAGAGACCCAGTACTTC. Encoded protein: CASSLRGQETQYF. This chain uses TRBV28 with TRBJ2-5, with D possibly TRBD2 on 5 matching bases. This CDR3 has 13 amino acids. Trimming removed 5 bases from V and 1 base from J, with 8 bases in between. Germline values: CDR1 MDHEN, CDR2 SYDVKM.

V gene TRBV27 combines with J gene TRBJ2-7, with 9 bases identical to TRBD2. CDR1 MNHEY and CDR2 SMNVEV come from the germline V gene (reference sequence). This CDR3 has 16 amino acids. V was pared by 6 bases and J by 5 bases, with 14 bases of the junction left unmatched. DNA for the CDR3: TGTGCCAGCAGGACAGCTTTAGCGGGAGTAAGGGACGAGCAGTACTTC. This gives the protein CASRTALAGVRDEQYF.

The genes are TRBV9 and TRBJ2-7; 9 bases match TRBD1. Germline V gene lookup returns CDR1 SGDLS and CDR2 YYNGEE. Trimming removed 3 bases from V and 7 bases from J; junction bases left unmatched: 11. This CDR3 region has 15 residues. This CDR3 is CASSASGQGIVEQYF. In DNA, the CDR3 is TGTGCCAGCAGCGCCTCGGGACAGGGAATTGTGGAGCAGTACTTC.

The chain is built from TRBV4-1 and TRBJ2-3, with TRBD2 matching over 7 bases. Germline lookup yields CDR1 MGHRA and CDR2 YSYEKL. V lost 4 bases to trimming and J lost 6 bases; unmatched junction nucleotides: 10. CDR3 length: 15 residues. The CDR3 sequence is CASSPSGGVRDTQYF. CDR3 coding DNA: TGCGCCAGCAGCCCTAGTGGGGGGGTCCGGGATACGCAGTATTTT.

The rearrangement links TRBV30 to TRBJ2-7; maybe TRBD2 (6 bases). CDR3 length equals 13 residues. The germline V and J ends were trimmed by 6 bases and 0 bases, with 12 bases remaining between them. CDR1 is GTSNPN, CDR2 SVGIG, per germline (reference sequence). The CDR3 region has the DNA TGTGCCTGCCTTGGAGGGTACTCCTACGAGCAGTACTTC. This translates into CACLGGYSYEQYF.

This CDR3 is CASSSSGTSGGPQHF. CDR3 coding DNA: TGTGCCAGCAGCTCCTCGGGGACATCTGGTGGGCCCCAGCATTTT. The chain uses TRBV7-8 and TRBJ1-5; possible D gene TRBD1, 6 bases. CDR3 size: 15 residues. Germline lookup yields CDR1 SGHVS and CDR2 FQNEAQ. Trimming took 4 bases from V and 9 from J, leaving 19 bases between them. The full variable domain, rest sourced from reference TRBV7-8 and TRBJ1-5, is GAGVSQSPRYKVAKRGQDVALRCDPISGHVSLFWYQQALGQGPEFLTYFQNEAQLDKSGLPSDRFFAERPEGSVSTLKIQRTQQEDSAVYLCASSSSGTSGGPQHFGDGTRLSIL.

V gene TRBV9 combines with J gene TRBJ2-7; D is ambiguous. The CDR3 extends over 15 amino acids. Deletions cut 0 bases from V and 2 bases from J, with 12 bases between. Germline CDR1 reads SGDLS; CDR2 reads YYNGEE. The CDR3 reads CASSVDSGSPYEQYF. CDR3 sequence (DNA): TGTGCCAGCAGCGTAGATTCGGGTTCTCCCTACGAGCAGTACTTC.

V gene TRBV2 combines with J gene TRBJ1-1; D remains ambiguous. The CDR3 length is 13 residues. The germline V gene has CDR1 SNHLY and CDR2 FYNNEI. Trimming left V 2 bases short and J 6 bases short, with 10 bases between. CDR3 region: CASSENMAAEAFF. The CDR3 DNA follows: TGTGCCAGCAGTGAAAACATGGCTGCTGAAGCTTTCTTT. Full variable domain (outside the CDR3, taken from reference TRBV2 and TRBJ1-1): EPEVTQTPSHQVTQMGQEVILRCVPISNHLYFYWYRQILGQKVEFLVSFYNNEISEKSEIFDDQFSVERPDGSNFTLKIRSTKLEDSAMYFCASSENMAAEAFFGQGTRLTVV.

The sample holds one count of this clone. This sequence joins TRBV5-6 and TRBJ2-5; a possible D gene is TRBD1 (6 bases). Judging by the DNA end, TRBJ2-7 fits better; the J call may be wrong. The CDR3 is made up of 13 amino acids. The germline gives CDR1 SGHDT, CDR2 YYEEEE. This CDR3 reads CASSFGRGGEQYF. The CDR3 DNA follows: TGTGCCAGCAGCTTTGGCAGGGGCGGCGAGCAGTACTTC.

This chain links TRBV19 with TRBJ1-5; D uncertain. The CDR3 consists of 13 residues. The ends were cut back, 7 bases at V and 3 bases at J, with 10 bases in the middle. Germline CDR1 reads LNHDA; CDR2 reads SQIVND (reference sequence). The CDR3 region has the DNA TGTGCCAGTAATGGGCCGTACAATCAGCCCCAGCATTTT. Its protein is CASNGPYNQPQHF.

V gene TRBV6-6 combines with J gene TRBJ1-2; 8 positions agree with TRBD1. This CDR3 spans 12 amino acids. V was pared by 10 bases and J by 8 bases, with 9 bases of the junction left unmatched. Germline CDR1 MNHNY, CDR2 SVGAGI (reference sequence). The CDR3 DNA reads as TGTGCCACCTACCTCAGGGGGCCCGGCTACACCTTC. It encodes CATYLRGPGYTF.